Following are 32 T cell receptor beta chains from one sample sequenced in a study of OX40 agonist ivuxolimab in advanced cancers. Libraries were prepared by immunoSEQ multiplex PCR; TCRdb keeps only in-frame clonotypes and omits some of them. The sample consists of tens of thousands of clones, roughly 84% of them appearing once. The sequencing used CD4+ or CD8+ T cells sorted from blood, collected in a trial of the OX40 agonist ivuxolimab. These receptors all come from an adult with an advanced solid tumor such as melanoma, head and neck, liver or kidney cancer.

The rearrangement links TRBV4-1 to TRBJ2-5, with TRBD2 identical over 8 bases. The J segment lost 2 bases and the V segment lost 0 bases, leaving 11 bases of the junction unmatched. The CDR3 spans 18 residues. Germline V CDR1 and CDR2: MGHRA, YSYEKL. CDR3 DNA: TGCGCCAGCAGCCAAGAGAGTGCCGGGCGGGGGGCACAAGAGACCCAGTACTTC. It yields the protein CASSQESAGRGAQETQYF.

The genes are TRBV19 and TRBJ1-1, with D unresolved. Germline V CDR1 and CDR2: LNHDA, SQIVND (reference sequence). Deletions cut 2 bases from V and 1 base from J, with 11 bases between. CDR3 length equals 15 residues. The CDR3 coding sequence is TGTGCCAGTAGTATACCCGGGAGGGCGAACACTGAAGCTTTCTTT. Translated, it gives CASSIPGRANTEAFF.

This clone appeared a few times. The J gene is TRBJ2-3, the V gene TRBV15; maybe TRBD2 (6 bases). This CDR3 region has 18 residues. The V and J ends lost 2 bases and 2 bases respectively, with 20 bases between them. The germline V gene has CDR1 LNHNV and CDR2 YYDKDF (reference sequence). The CDR3 DNA reads TGTGCCACCAGCAGAAGAAGGGGTAGCGGCCCTCACACAGATACGCAGTATTTT. Its translation: CATSRRRGSGPHTDTQYF. The full variable domain, with the rest looked up from reference TRBV15 and TRBJ2-3, is DAMVIQNPRYQVTQFGKPVTLSCSQTLNHNVMYWYQQKSSQAPKLLFHYYDKDFNNEADTPDNFQSRRPNTSFCFLDIRSPGLGDTAMYLCATSRRRGSGPHTDTQYFGPGTRLTVL.

This chain uses TRBV7-2 with TRBJ2-1; 9 positions agree with TRBD1. V trimming: 3 bases; J trimming: 8 bases; junction bases outside the gene matches: 5. Germline V CDR1 and CDR2: SGHTA, FQGNSA. This CDR3 has 14 residues. The CDR3 DNA follows: TGTGCCAGCAGCTTGGGGACAGGGCCCCATGAGCAGTTCTTC. Translated, it gives CASSLGTGPHEQFF.

Only a few counts were recorded for this clone. The V call is TRBV7-2, the J call TRBJ1-4; no definite D call. Germline lookup yields CDR1 SGHTA and CDR2 FQGNSA. The CDR3 length is 14 residues. The V end was cut by 5 bases, the J end by 4 bases, with 11 bases between. Here the CDR3 reads CASSPTRINEKLFF. DNA for the CDR3: TGTGCCAGCAGCCCGACTCGGATTAATGAAAAACTGTTTTTT.

The rearrangement links TRBV5-1 to TRBJ1-1; D uncertain. V gave up 4 bases and J gave up 5 bases, with 18 bases separating them. The germline V gene encodes CDR1 SGHRS and CDR2 YFSETQ. This CDR3 is built from 15 residues. The CDR3 sequence: CASSLQPSGITEAFF. The CDR3 DNA sequence: TGCGCCAGCAGCCTCCAACCATCCGGGATTACTGAAGCTTTCTTT.

J is TRBJ2-5 and V is TRBV9; unclear D gene. The length of the CDR3 is 13 residues. Trimming removed 4 bases from V and 5 bases from J, with 12 bases in between. CDR1 and CDR2 (germline): SGDLS, YYNGEE. The CDR3: CASSPFRRETQYF. CDR3 coding DNA: TGTGCCAGCAGCCCCTTCAGGCGGGAGACCCAGTACTTC.

The chain recombines TRBV27 with TRBJ2-7; 8 bases map to TRBD2. The CDR3 covers 14 residues. V was clipped by 8 bases and J by 6 bases; unmatched bases: 12. The V gene's germline CDR1 is MNHEY and CDR2 SMNVEV (reference sequence). CDR3 region: CASRERSGTTEQYF. For the CDR3, the DNA is TGTGCCAGCCGAGAGCGTAGCGGGACGACCGAGCAGTACTTC.

V usage is TRBV6-5 and J usage is TRBJ2-3; tentatively, D is TRBD1 or TRBD2 (5 bases each). The CDR3 has 13 amino acids. The germline gives CDR1 MNHEY, CDR2 SVGAGI. V gave up 7 bases and J gave up 7 bases, with 15 bases separating them. CDR3 nucleotide sequence: TGTGCCAGCAACCCATATGGGGGAAATACGCAGTATTTT. It is translated as CASNPYGGNTQYF.

This chain uses TRBV4-1 with TRBJ2-5, with 7 bases that match TRBD1. This CDR3 has 16 residues. Germline-derived CDR1 and CDR2 are MGHRA and YSYEKL. The trim removed 1 base at V and 1 base at J, leaving 6 bases unmatched. The CDR3 bases are TGCGCCAGCAGCCAAGTACAGGGGCCACGCCAAGAGACCCAGTACTTC. Translation: CASSQVQGPRQETQYF.

CDR3 coding DNA: TGTGCCAGCAGCTTAGGGCTTGGGTGGGGTCGCACGTCCTACGAGCAGTACTTC. Encoded protein: CASSLGLGWGRTSYEQYF. This chain uses TRBV11-2 with TRBJ2-7; D is ambiguous. From germline, CDR1 is SGHAT and CDR2 FQNNGV. Trimming shortened V by 1 base and J by 1 base, and 20 bases separated the two germline ends. The CDR3 length is 18 residues.

The J gene is TRBJ1-1, the V gene TRBV5-4, with TRBD1 matching 10 bases. This CDR3 contains 15 residues. Looked up from germline, CDR1 is SGHNT and CDR2 is YYREEE (reference sequence). The V gene end was trimmed by 5 bases and the J gene end by 0 bases; junction bases not matched to a gene: 4. The CDR3 region has the DNA TGTGCCAGCAGAGTTGACAGGGGGCTGAACACTGAAGCTTTCTTT. As protein: CASRVDRGLNTEAFF.

This clone appeared once. This chain uses TRBV30 with TRBJ1-3; 7 nucleotides line up with TRBD1. Germline CDR1 is GTSNPN and CDR2 is SVGIG (reference sequence). The CDR3 contains 14 residues. V shed 5 bases, J shed 1 base, and the junction held 5 bases outside the gene matches. CDR3 residues: CAWDRDLSGNTIYF. The CDR3 DNA is TGTGCCTGGGACAGGGATTTATCTGGAAACACCATATATTTT.

The chain is built from TRBV30 and TRBJ2-7; 9 bases align to TRBD1. V shed 0 bases, J shed 5 bases, and the junction held 5 bases outside the gene matches. The CDR3 runs to 14 residues. The V gene's germline CDR1 is GTSNPN and CDR2 SVGIG (reference sequence). This CDR3 reads CAWSVQGAFNEQYF. CDR3 sequence (DNA): TGTGCCTGGAGTGTACAGGGGGCTTTCAACGAGCAGTACTTC.

The chain uses TRBV7-9 and TRBJ1-2; D ambiguous. Per the germline V gene, CDR1 is SEHNR and CDR2 is FQNEAQ (reference sequence). The CDR3 sequence is 14 residues long. The germline V and J ends were trimmed by 5 bases and 4 bases, with 14 bases remaining between them. Written as DNA, the CDR3 is TGTGCCAGCAGCATCCATCAAGACGTCTATGGCTACACCTTC. Translated, it gives CASSIHQDVYGYTF.

The chain is built from TRBV29-1 and TRBJ1-2; D not resolved. V was trimmed by 4 bases and J by 4 bases, leaving 7 bases between them. The CDR3 totals 11 residues. CDR1 is SQVTM and CDR2 is ANQGSEA in the germline V gene. CDR3 DNA: TGCAGCGTTGGTTCAGCCTATGGCTACACCTTC. It codes for CSVGSAYGYTF.

This clone was seen just once. J is TRBJ2-7 and V is TRBV29-1; TRBD2 is a possible D gene (6 bases). Trimming took off 4 bases at V and 0 bases at J, with 13 bases between the two ends. The CDR3 extends over 14 amino acids. Germline CDR1 SQVTM, CDR2 ANQGSEA. The CDR3 DNA reads TGCAGCGTTGGACGGGACTCCAGCTCCTACGAGCAGTACTTC. Its translation: CSVGRDSSSYEQYF.

This clone was found a few times. The chain employs TRBV7-9 and TRBJ2-7, with D unclear. The CDR3 length is 14 residues. The germline gives CDR1 SEHNR, CDR2 FQNEAQ (reference sequence). Trimming shortened V by 5 bases and J by 2 bases, and 13 bases separated the two germline ends. CDR3 protein: CASSPPDGAYEQYF. In DNA form, the CDR3 reads TGTGCCAGCAGCCCCCCCGACGGAGCCTACGAGCAGTACTTC.

This chain uses TRBV5-1 with TRBJ2-5; 13 nucleotides match TRBD2. Germline CDR1 and CDR2: SGHRS and YFSETQ. J gave up 5 bases and V 0 bases, and 1 base lay outside the gene matches. The CDR3 contains 15 residues. Here the CDR3 DNA reads TGCGCCAGCAGCTTGGGACTAGCGGGAGGCGAGACCCAGTACTTC. It translates to CASSLGLAGGETQYF.

The CDR3 bases are TGTGCCAGCAGTCCGCCCCCCTACAGGGGGCGAAGCAATCAGCCCCAGCATTTT. This encodes CASSPPPYRGRSNQPQHF. The rearrangement joins TRBV28 to TRBJ1-5; TRBD1 aligns across 9 bases. Germline V CDR1 and CDR2: MDHEN, SYDVKM. V lost 5 bases to trimming and J lost 1 base; unmatched junction nucleotides: 12. The CDR3 spans 18 residues.

This chain links TRBV19 with TRBJ2-5, with 12 nucleotides matching TRBD2. CDR1 LNHDA and CDR2 SQIVND come from the germline V gene (reference sequence). The CDR3 is made up of 16 amino acids. V dropped 4 bases and J dropped 2; count of bases not matched to a gene: 5. The CDR3 DNA is TGTGCCAGTAGTAAAAGACTAGCGGGAGCGCAAGAGACCCAGTACTTC. Encoded protein: CASSKRLAGAQETQYF. The full variable domain, rest sourced from reference TRBV19 and TRBJ2-5, is DGGITQSPKYLFRKEGQNVTLSCEQNLNHDAMYWYRQDPGQGLRLIYYSQIVNDFQKGDIAEGYSVSREKKESFPLTVTSAQKNPTAFYLCASSKRLAGAQETQYFGPGTRLLVL.

The chain recombines TRBV7-9 with TRBJ2-7; 8 bases match TRBD1. Germline V gives CDR1 SEHNR, CDR2 FQNEAQ (reference sequence). The V gene end was trimmed by 3 bases and the J gene end by 1 base; junction bases not matched to a gene: 8. This CDR3 is built from 16 residues. The CDR3 protein is CASSFGQGSGSYEQYF. The CDR3 nucleotides are TGTGCCAGCAGCTTTGGACAGGGAAGCGGGTCCTACGAGCAGTACTTC.

This sequence joins TRBV13 and TRBJ2-2; 10 nucleotides align to TRBD2. V dropped 5 bases and J dropped 8; count of bases not matched to a gene: 8. This CDR3 comprises 15 residues. CDR1 and CDR2 (germline): PRHDT, FYEKMQ (reference sequence). The CDR3 spells CASSPLAGVEGELFF. The DNA for the CDR3 is TGTGCCAGCAGCCCCCTAGCGGGAGTGGAAGGGGAGCTGTTTTTT. Full variable domain (remainder filled in from reference TRBV13 and TRBJ2-2): AAGVIQSPRHLIKEKRETATLKCYPIPRHDTVYWYQQGPGQDPQFLISFYEKMQSDKGSIPDRFSAQQFSDYHSELNMSSLELGDSALYFCASSPLAGVEGELFFGEGSRLTVL.

The chain has TRBV7-2 and TRBJ2-1; D may be TRBD2 (5 bases). V was clipped by 6 bases and J by 4 bases, with 13 bases between them. This CDR3 is 14 amino acids long. Germline V gives CDR1 SGHTA, CDR2 FQGNSA. In nucleotides, the CDR3 is TGTGCCAGCAGATCTAGCAGCCCGTACAATGAGCAGTTCTTC. This translates into CASRSSSPYNEQFF.

V and J are TRBV7-9 and TRBJ1-2; D gene unclear. Trimming left V 8 bases short and J 2 bases short, with 6 bases between. The CDR3 spans 11 residues. Germline-derived CDR1 and CDR2 are SEHNR and FQNEAQ (reference sequence). CDR3 amino acids: CASQENYGYTF. The DNA for the CDR3 is TGTGCCAGCCAGGAGAACTATGGCTACACCTTC.

The rearrangement uses TRBV5-1 and TRBJ1-2; the D is unclear. The length of the CDR3 is 14 residues. CDR1 and CDR2 from the germline V gene are SGHRS and YFSETQ. The V gene lost 0 bases and the J gene lost 3 bases, with 9 bases spanning the gap. The CDR3 region is CASSLGSVDYGYTF. In DNA form, the CDR3 reads TGCGCCAGCAGCTTGGGAAGTGTGGACTATGGCTACACCTTC.

This chain links TRBV10-2 with TRBJ1-2; 7 positions agree with TRBD1. J was trimmed by 8 bases and V by 4 bases; bases with no gene match: 19. Germline V gene data show CDR1 as WSHSY and CDR2 as SAAADI. The length of the CDR3 is 17 residues. The CDR3 protein is CASSVERDSMSRRGYTF. As DNA, the CDR3 is TGCGCCAGCAGTGTGGAGCGGGACAGCATGTCTCGACGGGGCTACACCTTC.

This chain joins TRBV5-1 and TRBJ1-3; D unresolved. V was clipped by 2 bases and J by 4 bases, with 10 bases between them. Germline assignment: CDR1 SGHRS and CDR2 YFSETQ. This CDR3 region has 14 residues. The CDR3 DNA reads as TGCGCCAGCAGCTTCGATGGCTCAGGAAACACCATATATTTT. Translating it yields CASSFDGSGNTIYF.

CDR3 sequence reads: CAWSPRRASGSSRETQYF. CDR3 DNA sequence: TGTGCCTGGAGTCCCAGGCGGGCTAGCGGGAGTTCACGAGAGACCCAGTACTTC. The chain uses TRBV30 and TRBJ2-5; 10 nucleotides match TRBD2. Unmatched junction bases numbered 16, after V lost 2 bases and J lost 4 bases. In germline, CDR1 is GTSNPN, CDR2 SVGIG (reference sequence). There are 18 residues in the CDR3.

CDR3 amino acids: CASGLAGAYEQYF. The DNA for the CDR3 is TGTGCCAGCGGACTAGCGGGAGCCTACGAGCAGTACTTC. The rearrangement joins TRBV27 to TRBJ2-7; 13 bases are a match to TRBD2. V shed 8 bases and J 2 bases; nucleotides not matched to a gene: 0. The CDR3 runs to 13 residues. CDR1 and CDR2 from the germline V gene are MNHEY and SMNVEV (reference sequence).

The V and J genes are TRBV20-1 and TRBJ2-5, with D tentatively TRBD1 or TRBD2 (5 bases each). Deletions cut 5 bases from V and 11 bases from J, with 15 bases between. Germline-derived CDR1 and CDR2 are DFQATT and SNEGSKA (reference sequence). CDR3 length equals 11 residues. The CDR3 loop is CSARMGVEQYF. The DNA for the CDR3 is TGCAGTGCTCGAATGGGGGTTGAGCAGTACTTC.

The V and J genes are TRBV2 and TRBJ2-2; D remains ambiguous. The CDR3 consists of 14 residues. The ends were cut back, 5 bases at V and 0 bases at J, with 7 bases in the middle. Germline CDR1 SNHLY, CDR2 FYNNEI. CDR3 DNA sequence: TGTGCCAGCAGTCTCGCAGCGAACACCGGGGAGCTGTTTTTT. Translated, it gives CASSLAANTGELFF.